The present T cell receptor (beta chain) was sequenced within a study of OX40 agonist ivuxolimab in advanced cancers. Study-level points and caveats: Within 6 weeks, CD4+ and CD8+ blood T cells expanded clonally at 0.1 to 3.0 mg/kg.

Germline CDR1 SGHRS, CDR2 YFSETQ. Trimming removed 2 bases from V and 6 bases from J, with 13 bases in between. The CDR3 sequence is 14 residues long. On this clone itself: What it recognizes is unknown.

The table came from immunoSEQ multiplex PCR; TCRdb's copy has only in-frame clones and leaves some out. The repertoire includes around 20,000 clones, 67% of them detected once, and roughly 20% sits in the top ten. Sample: CD4+ or CD8+ T cells sorted from blood, taken in a trial of the OX40 agonist ivuxolimab. The chain is built from TRBV5-1 and TRBJ2-3; maybe TRBD2 (6 bases). The clonotype originates from an adult with an advanced solid tumor such as melanoma, head and neck, liver or kidney cancer. The chain's CDR3 is CASSFAGREDTQYF. The CDR3 DNA reads as TGCGCCAGCAGCTTTGCTGGACGGGAGGATACGCAGTATTTT.